This T cell receptor beta chain was documented in a study of cytomegalovirus exposure and HLA in healthy donors. Study results and caveats: Using the classifier, cytomegalovirus status was reportedly diagnosed with high specificity and sensitivity. The tendency of first-cohort TCR clusters to co-occur in the 100 to 150 validation repertoires was identified by a subsequent analysis. Researchers counted around 180 TCR beta chains as cytomegalovirus-associated.

The V and J ends lost 6 bases and 3 bases, in that order; junction bases with no gene match: 4. CDR1 is ENHRY and CDR2 is SYGVKD in the germline V gene. This CDR3 has 14 residues. The sample holds a few counts of this clone. What it recognizes is unknown. TCRdb keeps only in-frame clones here, not all; method: immunoSEQ multiplex PCR. Altogether around 150,000 clones are present, 80% to 90% being singletons, with the ten largest covering 2% to 2.5%. From the roughly 110-subject validation cohort, which was separate from the roughly 680-subject first cohort, the donors were drawn. The rearrangement links TRBV10-3 to TRBJ2-3; 9 bases map to TRBD2. The origin of this receptor is a woman between 18 and 29 years old in good health and CMV-seronegative. Sequencing input: PBMCs. CDR3 amino acids: CAISPTSGTDTQYF. The CDR3 DNA is TGTGCCATCAGCCCGACTAGCGGTACAGATACGCAGTATTTT.